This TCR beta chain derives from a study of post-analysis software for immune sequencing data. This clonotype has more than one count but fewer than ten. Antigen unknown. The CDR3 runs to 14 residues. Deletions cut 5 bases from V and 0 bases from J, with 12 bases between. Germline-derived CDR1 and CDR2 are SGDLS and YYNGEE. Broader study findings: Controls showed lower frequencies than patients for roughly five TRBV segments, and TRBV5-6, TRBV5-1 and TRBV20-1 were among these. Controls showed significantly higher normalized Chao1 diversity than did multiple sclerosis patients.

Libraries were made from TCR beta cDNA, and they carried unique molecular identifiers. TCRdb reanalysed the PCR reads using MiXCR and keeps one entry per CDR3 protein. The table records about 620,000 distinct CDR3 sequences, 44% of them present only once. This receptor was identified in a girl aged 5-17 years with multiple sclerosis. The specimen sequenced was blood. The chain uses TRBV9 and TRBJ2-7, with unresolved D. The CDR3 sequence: CASSYDYTSYEQYF. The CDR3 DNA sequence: TGTGCCAGCAGTTACGATTATACCTCCTACGAGCAGTACTTC.